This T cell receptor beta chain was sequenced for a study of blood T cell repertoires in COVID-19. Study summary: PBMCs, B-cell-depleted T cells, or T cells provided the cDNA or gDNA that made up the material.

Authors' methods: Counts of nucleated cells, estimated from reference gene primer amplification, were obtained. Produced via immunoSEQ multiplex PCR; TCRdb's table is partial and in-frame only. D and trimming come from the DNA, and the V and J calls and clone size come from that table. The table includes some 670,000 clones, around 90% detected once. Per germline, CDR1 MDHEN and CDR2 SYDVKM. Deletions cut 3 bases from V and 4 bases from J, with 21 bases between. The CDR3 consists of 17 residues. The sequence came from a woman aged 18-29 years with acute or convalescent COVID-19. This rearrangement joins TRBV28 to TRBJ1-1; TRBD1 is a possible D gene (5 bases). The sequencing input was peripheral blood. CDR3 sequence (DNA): TGTGCCAGCAGTTTCCTCTGGGTGGCAGGGTTGGCCACTGAAGCTTTCTTT. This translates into CASSFLWVAGLATEAFF.